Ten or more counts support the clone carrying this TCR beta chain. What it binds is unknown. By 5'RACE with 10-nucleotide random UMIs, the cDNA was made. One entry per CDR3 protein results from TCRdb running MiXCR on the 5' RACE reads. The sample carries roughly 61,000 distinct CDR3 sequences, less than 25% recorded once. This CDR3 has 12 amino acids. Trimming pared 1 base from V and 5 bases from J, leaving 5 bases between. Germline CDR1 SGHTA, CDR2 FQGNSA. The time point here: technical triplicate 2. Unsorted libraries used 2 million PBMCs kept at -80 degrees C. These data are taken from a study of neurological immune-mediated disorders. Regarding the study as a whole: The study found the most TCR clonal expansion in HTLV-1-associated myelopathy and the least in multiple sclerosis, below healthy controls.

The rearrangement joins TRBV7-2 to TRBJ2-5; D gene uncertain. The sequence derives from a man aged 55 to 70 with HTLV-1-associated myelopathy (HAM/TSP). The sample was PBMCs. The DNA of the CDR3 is TGTGCCAGCAGCTTAGGCCCTGAGACCCAGTACTTC. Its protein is CASSLGPETQYF. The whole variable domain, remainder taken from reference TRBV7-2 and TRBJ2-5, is GAGVSQSPSNKVTEKGKDVELRCDPISGHTALYWYRQSLGQGLEFLIYFQGNSAPDKSGLPSDRFSAERTGGSVSTLTIQRTQQEDSAVYLCASSLGPETQYFGPGTRLLVL.